This TCR beta chain was recovered during a study of blood T cell repertoires in COVID-19. Repertoires were generated with immunoSEQ multiplex PCR, while TCRdb's copy carries only in-frame clones and drops some. The table shows about 330,000 clones, with about 90% occurring only once. This CDR3 comprises 15 residues. The ends lost 4 bases at V and 0 bases at J; junction bases unmatched: 4. Germline CDR1 is SGDLS and CDR2 is YYNGEE. The chain employs TRBV9 and TRBJ2-1; TRBD2 matches at 7 bases. Sequenced material: PBMCs or T cells enriched from blood (not recorded which). The receptor was isolated from a woman aged 25-40 years who had recovered from COVID-19. Here the CDR3 DNA reads TGTGCCAGCAGCATCGGGGGGAGCTCCTACAATGAGCAGTTCTTC. This translates into CASSIGGSSYNEQFF. The variable domain in full, with the rest retrieved from reference TRBV9 and TRBJ2-1, is DSGVTQTPKHLITATGQRVTLRCSPRSGDLSVYWYQQSLDQGLQFLIQYYNGEERAKGNILERFSAQQFPDLHSELNLSSLELGDSALYFCASSIGGSSYNEQFFGPGTRLTVL.